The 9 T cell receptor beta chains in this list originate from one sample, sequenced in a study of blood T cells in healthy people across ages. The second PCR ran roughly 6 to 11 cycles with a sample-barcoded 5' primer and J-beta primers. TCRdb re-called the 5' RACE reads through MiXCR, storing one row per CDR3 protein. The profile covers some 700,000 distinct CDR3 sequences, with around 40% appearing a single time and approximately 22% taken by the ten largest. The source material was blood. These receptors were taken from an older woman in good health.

CDR3 sequence: CAISDTKMGNTEAFF. CDR3 DNA: TGTGCCATCAGTGATACAAAAATGGGTAACACTGAAGCTTTCTTT. The chain employs TRBV10-3 and TRBJ1-1; D gene unclear. Between the trimmed V and J ends, which lost 3 bases and 2 bases, there was a span of 13 bases. Germline-derived CDR1 and CDR2 are ENHRY and SYGVKD. The length of the CDR3 is 15 residues.

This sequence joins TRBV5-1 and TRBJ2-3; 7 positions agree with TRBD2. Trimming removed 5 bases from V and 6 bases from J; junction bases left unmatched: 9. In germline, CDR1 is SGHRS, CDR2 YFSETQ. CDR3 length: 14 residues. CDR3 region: CASRTGASGDTQYF. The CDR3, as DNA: TGCGCCAGCAGAACCGGGGCTAGCGGTGATACGCAGTATTTT.

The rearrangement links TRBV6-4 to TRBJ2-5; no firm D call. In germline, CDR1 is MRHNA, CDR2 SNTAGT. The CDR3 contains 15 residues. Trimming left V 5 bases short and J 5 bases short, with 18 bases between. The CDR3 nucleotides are TGTGCCAGCAGTACCGCCTTCCGGCCCCTGGAGACCCAGTACTTC. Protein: CASSTAFRPLETQYF.

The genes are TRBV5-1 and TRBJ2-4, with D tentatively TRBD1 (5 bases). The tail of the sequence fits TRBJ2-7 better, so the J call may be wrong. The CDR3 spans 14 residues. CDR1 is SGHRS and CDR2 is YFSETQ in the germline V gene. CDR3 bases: TGCGCCAGCAGCTTGGCATTGGGGCAACCCGAGCAGTACTTC. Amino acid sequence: CASSLALGQPEQYF.

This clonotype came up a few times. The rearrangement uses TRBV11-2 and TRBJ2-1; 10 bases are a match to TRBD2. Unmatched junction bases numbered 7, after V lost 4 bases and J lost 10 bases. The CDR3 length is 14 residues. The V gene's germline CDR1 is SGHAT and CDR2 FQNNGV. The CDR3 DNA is TGTGCCAGCAGCTCACTAGCGGGAAAGAGAGAGCAGTTCTTC. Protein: CASSSLAGKREQFF.

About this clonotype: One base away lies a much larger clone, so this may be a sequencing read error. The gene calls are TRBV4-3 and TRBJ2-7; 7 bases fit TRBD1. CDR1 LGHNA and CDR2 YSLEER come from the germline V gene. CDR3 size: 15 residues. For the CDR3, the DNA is TGCGCCAGCAGCCAAGGTCAGGGGGTATCCTACGAGCGGTACTTC. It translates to CASSQGQGVSYERYF.

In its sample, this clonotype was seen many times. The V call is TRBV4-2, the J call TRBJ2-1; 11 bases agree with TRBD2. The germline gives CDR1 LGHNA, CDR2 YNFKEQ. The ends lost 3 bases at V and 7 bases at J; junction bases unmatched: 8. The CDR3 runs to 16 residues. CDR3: CASSQITSGGINEQFF. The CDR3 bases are TGTGCCAGCAGCCAGATTACTAGCGGGGGTATAAATGAGCAGTTCTTC.

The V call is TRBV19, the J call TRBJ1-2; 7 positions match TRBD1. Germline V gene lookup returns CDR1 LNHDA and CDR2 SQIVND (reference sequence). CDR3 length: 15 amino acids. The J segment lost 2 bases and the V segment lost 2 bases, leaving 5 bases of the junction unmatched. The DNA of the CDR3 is TGTGCCAGTAGTATACCGGGACAGCGGAACTATGGCTACACCTTC. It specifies CASSIPGQRNYGYTF.

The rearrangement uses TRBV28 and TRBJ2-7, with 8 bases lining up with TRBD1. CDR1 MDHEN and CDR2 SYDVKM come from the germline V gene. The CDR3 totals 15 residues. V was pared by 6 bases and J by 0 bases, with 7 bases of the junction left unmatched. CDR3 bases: TGTGCCAGCAGCCCCGGACAGGGAATCTCCTACGAGCAGTACTTC. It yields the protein CASSPGQGISYEQYF.